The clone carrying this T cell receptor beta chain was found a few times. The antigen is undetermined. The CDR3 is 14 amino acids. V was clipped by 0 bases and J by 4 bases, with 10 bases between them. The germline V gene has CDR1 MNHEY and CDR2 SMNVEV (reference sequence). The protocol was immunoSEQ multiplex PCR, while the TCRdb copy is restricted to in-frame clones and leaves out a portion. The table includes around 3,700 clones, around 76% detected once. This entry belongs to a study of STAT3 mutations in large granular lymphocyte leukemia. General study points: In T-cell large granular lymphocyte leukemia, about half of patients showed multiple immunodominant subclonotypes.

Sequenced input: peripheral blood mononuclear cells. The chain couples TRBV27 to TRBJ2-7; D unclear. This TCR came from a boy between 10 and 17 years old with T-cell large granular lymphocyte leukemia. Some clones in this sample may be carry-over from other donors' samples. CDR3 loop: CASSLSWQAYEQYF. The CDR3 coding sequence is TGTGCCAGCAGTTTATCGTGGCAAGCTTACGAGCAGTACTTC.